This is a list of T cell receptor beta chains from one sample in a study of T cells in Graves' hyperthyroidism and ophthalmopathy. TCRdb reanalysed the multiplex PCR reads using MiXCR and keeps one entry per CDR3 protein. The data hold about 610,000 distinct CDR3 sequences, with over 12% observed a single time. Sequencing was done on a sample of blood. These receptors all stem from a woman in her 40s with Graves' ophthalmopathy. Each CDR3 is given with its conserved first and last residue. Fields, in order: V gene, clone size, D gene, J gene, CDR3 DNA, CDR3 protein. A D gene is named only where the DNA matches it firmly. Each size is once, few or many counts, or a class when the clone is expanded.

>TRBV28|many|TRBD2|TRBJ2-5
TGTGCCAGCAGTTTACCGCAGACTAGCGGAGAGACCCAGTACTTC
CASSLPQTSGETQYF
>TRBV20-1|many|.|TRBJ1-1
TGCAGTGCTAGCGAGGGGGTGAACACTGAAGCTTTCTTT
CSASEGVNTEAFF
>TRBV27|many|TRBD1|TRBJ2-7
TGTGCCAGCAGATGGACAGGGCGTCACGAGCAGTACTTC
CASRWTGRHEQYF
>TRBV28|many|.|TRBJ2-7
TGTGCCAGCAGTCAACACGTCGGGGGGCGGGAGCAGTACTTC
CASSQHVGGREQYF
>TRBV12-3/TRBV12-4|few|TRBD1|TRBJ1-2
TGTGCCAGCAGTTCCCCCGGGACAGGGTATGGCTACACCTTC
CASSSPGTGYGYTF
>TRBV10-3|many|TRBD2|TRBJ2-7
TGTGCCATCAGAAAAGCCGGGACTAGCGGTATCGAGCAGTACTTC
CAIRKAGTSGIEQYF
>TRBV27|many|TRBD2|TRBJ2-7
TGTGCCAGCAGCCGCACCGGGACTACCTACGAGCAGTACTTC
CASSRTGTTYEQYF
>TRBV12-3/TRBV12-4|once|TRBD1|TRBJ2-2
TGTGCCAGCAGCCGACAGGGGGCGTTCACCGGGGAGCTGTTTTTT
CASSRQGAFTGELFF
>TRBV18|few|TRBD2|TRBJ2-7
TGTGCCAGCTCACCACCGGGATTGGGGACTAGAGCCCACGAGCAGTACTTC
CASSPPGLGTRAHEQYF
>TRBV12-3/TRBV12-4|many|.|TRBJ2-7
TGTGCCAGCAGTTTAGTAAGGGACGAGCAGTACTTC
CASSLVRDEQYF
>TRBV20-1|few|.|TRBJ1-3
TGCAGTGCCCCGAGCAGGTCTGGAAACACCATATATTTT
CSAPSRSGNTIYF
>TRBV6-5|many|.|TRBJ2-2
TGTGCCAGCAGTTCACAGGCCGCGAACACCGGGGAGCTGTTTTTT
CASSSQAANTGELFF
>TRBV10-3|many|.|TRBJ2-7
TGTGCCATCATGAAGCAGGGGGGCGAGCAGTACTTC
CAIMKQGGEQYF
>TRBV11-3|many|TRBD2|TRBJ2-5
TGTGCCAGCAGCTCCTTGACTAGCGGGAGGGCCGGCGAGACCCAGTACTTC
CASSSLTSGRAGETQYF
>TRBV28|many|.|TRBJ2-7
TGTGCCAGCAGCCAAACCGGGACTCCAGACTCCTACGAGCAGTACTTC
CASSQTGTPDSYEQYF
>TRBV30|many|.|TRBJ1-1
TGTGCCTGGAGAGGGATCCTAAACACTGAAGCTTTCTTT
CAWRGILNTEAFF
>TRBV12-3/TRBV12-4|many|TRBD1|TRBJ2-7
TGTGCCAGCAGTCTCAGGGGGCCCCCCTACGAGCAGTACTTC
CASSLRGPPYEQYF